This T cell receptor beta chain appears in the sequencing data of a study of circulating CD8 cells and anti-PD-1 response in melanoma. Regarding the study as a whole: No tumor material was available, so peptide assays assessed reactivity.

This clonotype is large. What it binds is not known. Trimming cost V 3 bases and J 6 bases, with 15 bases left between them. This CDR3 has 15 residues. Germline lookup yields CDR1 ENHRY and CDR2 SYGVKD. Using around 16 ng of total RNA, TCR libraries were made with the QIAseq Immune Repertoire TCR panel. TCRdb redid the calling of the reads with MiXCR, one entry per CDR3 protein. Of around 1,700 distinct CDR3 sequences listed, about 8.6% are singletons. Sorting of live CD3+CD8+TCRalphabeta+ cells by PD-1 and/or TIGIT gave four subsets. The TCR sequence derives from a human donor with melanoma. This chain links TRBV10-3 with TRBJ1-5, with D possibly being TRBD1 (5 bases). The sample in question was CD8+ T cells from PBMCs, obtained at baseline or after one month of anti-PD-1 therapy (not recorded which). DNA of the CDR3: TGTGCCATCAGTGAAAGAGGGGTGACGGCTCAGCCCCAGCATTTT. Amino acid sequence: CAISERGVTAQPQHF.